This T cell receptor beta chain was recorded in a study of cytomegalovirus exposure and HLA in healthy donors. Regarding the study as a whole: Presence/absence analyses assumed roughly uniform sequencing depth across donors. Data from an earlier analysis indicated that most TCR beta V segments were productive either about 90% or about 30% of the time. In a later analysis, DRB1 alleles had the most associated TCRs; HLA-C alleles the fewest.

Primers: 60 Vbeta forward and 13 Jbeta reverse. The data were produced by immunoSEQ multiplex PCR, yet TCRdb's version contains in-frame clones alone and is incomplete. Of roughly 130,000 clones in the sample, roughly 82% were seen once. The sample holds one count of this clone. Its target is unknown. The germline gives CDR1 SEHNR, CDR2 FQNEAQ (reference sequence). The trim removed 3 bases at V and 1 base at J, leaving 13 bases unmatched. The CDR3 runs 18 residues. This chain connects TRBV7-9 to TRBJ2-7, with 9 bases identical to TRBD2. The clonotype comes from a male donor in good health and CMV-seropositive. The source material was PBMCs. The CDR3 protein is CASSLGLAGTPRSYEQYF. CDR3 coding DNA: TGTGCCAGCAGCTTGGGTCTAGCGGGAACCCCCCGGTCCTACGAGCAGTACTTC.